A single sample gave rise to the 21 T cell receptor beta chains below, sequenced in a study of control samples from healthy donors and cancer patients. Only in-frame clones appear in the TCRdb table, and some are missing; sequencing was by immunoSEQ multiplex PCR. The sample consists of 140,000 to 150,000 clones, 93% of them appearing once. The specimen sequenced was blood. The source is a man aged 18 to 35 in good health.

V is TRBV11-2 and J is TRBJ1-2; TRBD1 might be the D (5 bases). The V gene's germline CDR1 is SGHAT and CDR2 FQNNGV. The CDR3 is 12 residues long. V gave up 10 bases and J gave up 1 base, with 10 bases separating them. The CDR3 DNA reads as TGTGCCACTACCCAGGGTAACTATGGCTACACCTTC. It translates to CATTQGNYGYTF.

The chain combines TRBV24-1 with TRBJ2-1; D possibly uses TRBD1 or TRBD2 (5 bases each). CDR1 and CDR2 from the germline V gene are KGHDR and SFDVKD. V shed 7 bases and J shed 9 bases, with 15 bases lying between them. This CDR3 contains 13 residues. The chain's CDR3 is CATRGVGPGEQFF. Written as DNA, the CDR3 is TGTGCCACCAGGGGGGTAGGTCCAGGTGAGCAGTTCTTC.

The chain carries TRBV2 and TRBJ1-4, with 7 bases that match TRBD1. The J segment lost 7 bases and the V segment lost 5 bases, leaving 7 bases of the junction unmatched. The length of the CDR3 is 14 residues. The germline gives CDR1 SNHLY, CDR2 FYNNEI. Here the CDR3 DNA reads TGTGCCAGCAGTCCTTTCAGGGGGATTGAAAAACTGTTTTTT. It translates to CASSPFRGIEKLFF.

The rearrangement joins TRBV19 to TRBJ2-2, with 8 bases matching TRBD2. With 2 bases clipped from V and 3 bases from J, the junction kept 11 bases outside the gene matches. Germline V gene data show CDR1 as LNHDA and CDR2 as SQIVND (reference sequence). There are 18 residues in the CDR3. CDR3 coding DNA: TGTGCCAGTAGTATATACCTTTCGTTAGCGGGGCACACCGGGGAGCTGTTTTTT. Residues: CASSIYLSLAGHTGELFF.

This clone was observed a few times. The genes are TRBV29-1 and TRBJ2-7, with TRBD1 as a possible D gene (5 bases). Germline lookup yields CDR1 SQVTM and CDR2 ANQGSEA. This CDR3 has 13 residues. The V gene lost 6 bases and the J gene lost 6 bases, with 18 bases spanning the gap. The CDR3 region is CSVGILRASEQYF. For the CDR3, the DNA is TGCAGCGTGGGGATCCTCAGGGCGAGCGAGCAGTACTTC.

This clone has only one observation. This chain links TRBV19 with TRBJ2-2, with 8 positions matching TRBD2. From germline, CDR1 is LNHDA and CDR2 SQIVND (reference sequence). The CDR3 totals 17 residues. With 3 bases clipped from V and 4 bases from J, the junction kept 10 bases outside the gene matches. The CDR3 coding sequence is TGTGCCAGTAGTATCCCTGGGAGGCGGGGGGCCACCGGGGAGCTGTTTTTT. It is translated as CASSIPGRRGATGELFF.

This chain links TRBV20-1 with TRBJ2-3; no clear D. Germline V gene lookup returns CDR1 DFQATT and CDR2 SNEGSKA (reference sequence). With 6 bases removed from V and 9 bases from J, the gap between germline ends came to 13 bases. The CDR3 extends over 11 amino acids. Written as DNA, the CDR3 is TGCAGTGCCAAAGACCTCCGGACGCAGTATTTT. It is translated as CSAKDLRTQYF.

The chain carries TRBV7-2 and TRBJ2-7, with D unresolved. Looked up from germline, CDR1 is SGHTA and CDR2 is FQGNSA. The CDR3 runs to 18 residues. The V end was cut by 2 bases, the J end by 1 base, with 21 bases between. In DNA form, the CDR3 reads TGTGCCAGCAGCTTATCGATAGGAGCTATCGCTACTTCCTACGAGCAGTACTTC. This sequence encodes CASSLSIGAIATSYEQYF.

V usage is TRBV10-1 and J usage is TRBJ2-6; D not certain. This CDR3 has 14 residues. Germline loops: CDR1 WNHNN, CDR2 SYGVQD (reference sequence). Trimming removed 5 bases from V and 0 bases from J, with 5 bases in between. The CDR3 coding sequence is TGCGCCAGCAGTCTATCCTCTGGGGCCAACGTCCTGACTTTC. Translation gives CASSLSSGANVLTF.

This sequence joins TRBV5-1 and TRBJ2-6; D is undetermined. Germline V gene sequence: CDR1 SGHRS, CDR2 YFSETQ. V was trimmed by 4 bases and J by 4 bases, leaving 9 bases between them. This CDR3 has 14 amino acids. In DNA, the CDR3 is TGCGCCAGCAGCCCCGGTCAGGGGGCCAACGTCCTGACTTTC. This translates into CASSPGQGANVLTF.

The rearrangement uses TRBV6-5 and TRBJ2-7; D not certain. The V gene lost 0 bases and the J gene lost 3 bases, with 9 bases spanning the gap. Germline CDR1 is MNHEY and CDR2 is SVGAGI. The CDR3 runs 14 residues. The CDR3 loop is CASSYSWPSYEQYF. The CDR3 DNA follows: TGTGCCAGCAGTTACTCTTGGCCGAGCTACGAGCAGTACTTC.

This clone is a singleton in its sample. This chain connects TRBV15 to TRBJ2-2, with 8 bases matching TRBD2. V dropped 0 bases and J dropped 7; count of bases not matched to a gene: 19. In germline, CDR1 is LNHNV, CDR2 YYDKDF (reference sequence). The CDR3 length is 20 residues. The CDR3 sequence: CATSREYLVMGAGGGGELFF. CDR3 coding DNA: TGTGCCACCAGCAGAGAATATCTTGTAATGGGGGCGGGGGGCGGCGGGGAGCTGTTTTTT.

CDR3 nucleotides: TGTGCCAGCAGCTTAGCGGGGGGCTGGAGCTCCTACGAGCAGTACTTC. It codes for CASSLAGGWSSYEQYF. J is TRBJ2-7 and V is TRBV7-2; D is possibly TRBD1 or TRBD2 (6 bases each). This CDR3 is 16 amino acids long. Trimming cost V 0 bases and J 0 bases, with 12 bases left between them. Germline V lookup: CDR1 SGHTA, CDR2 FQGNSA.

V usage is TRBV30 and J usage is TRBJ2-3; D call uncertain. From germline, CDR1 is GTSNPN and CDR2 SVGIG (reference sequence). The CDR3 is 12 residues long. The V end lost 0 bases, the J end lost 6 bases, and 7 bases lay between the germline ends. The CDR3 region has the DNA TGTGCCTGGAGTGTAGTGGGGGATACGCAGTATTTT. This gives the protein CAWSVVGDTQYF. Full variable domain (missing parts from reference TRBV30 and TRBJ2-3): SQTIHQWPATLVQPVGSPLSLECTVEGTSNPNLYWYRQAAGRGLQLLFYSVGIGQISSEVPQNLSASRPQDRQFILSSKKLLLSDSGFYLCAWSVVGDTQYFGPGTRLTVL.

The V call is TRBV18, the J call TRBJ2-1, with D tentatively TRBD2 (5 bases). From germline, CDR1 is KGHSH and CDR2 LQKENI. V was pared by 0 bases and J by 4 bases, with 13 bases between. This CDR3 is 16 amino acids long. CDR3 coding DNA: TGTGCCAGCTCACCACCGTCCCAGAGGGAATACAATGAGCAGTTCTTC. Amino acids: CASSPPSQREYNEQFF.

This sequence joins TRBV6-6 and TRBJ2-7; D may match TRBD1 or TRBD2 (5 bases each). Trimming shortened V by 8 bases and J by 3 bases, and 14 bases separated the two germline ends. CDR3 length: 13 amino acids. Germline loops: CDR1 MNHNY, CDR2 SVGAGI (reference sequence). The CDR3 protein is CASAMGEIYEQYF. Here the CDR3 DNA reads TGTGCCAGCGCCATGGGGGAAATCTACGAGCAGTACTTC.

V and J are TRBV6-6 and TRBJ2-1; TRBD2 aligns across 8 bases. J gave up 5 bases and V 6 bases, and 15 bases lay outside the gene matches. This CDR3 contains 17 residues. Germline V gene data show CDR1 as MNHNY and CDR2 as SVGAGI (reference sequence). In DNA form, the CDR3 reads TGTGCCAGCAGCCGAGGGACTAGGGCCGGTACACACAATGAGCAGTTCTTC. Its translation: CASSRGTRAGTHNEQFF.

This clone was seen just once. CDR3 region: CASSQDYSEKLFF. DNA for the CDR3: TGCGCCAGCAGCCAAGATTATTCTGAAAAACTGTTTTTT. This rearrangement joins TRBV4-3 to TRBJ1-4; no reliable D call. Germline V gives CDR1 LGHNA, CDR2 YSLEER. The V gene lost 0 bases and the J gene lost 7 bases, with 6 bases spanning the gap. CDR3 length equals 13 residues.

The V and J genes are TRBV7-8 and TRBJ1-1; TRBD1 matches 9 bases. This CDR3 comprises 14 residues. V lost 5 bases, J lost 4 bases, and 5 bases stayed unmatched. In germline, CDR1 is SGHVS, CDR2 FQNEAQ. In DNA form, the CDR3 reads TGTGCCAGCAGCCCCGGGACAGGGACCACTGAAGCTTTCTTT. The encoded protein is CASSPGTGTTEAFF. The full variable domain, its missing parts supplied by reference TRBV7-8 and TRBJ1-1, is GAGVSQSPRYKVAKRGQDVALRCDPISGHVSLFWYQQALGQGPEFLTYFQNEAQLDKSGLPSDRFFAERPEGSVSTLKIQRTQQEDSAVYLCASSPGTGTTEAFFGQGTRLTVV.

The chain is built from TRBV27 and TRBJ1-5; possible D gene TRBD1, 6 bases. The V end was cut by 6 bases, the J end by 0 bases, with 9 bases between. Germline loops: CDR1 MNHEY, CDR2 SMNVEV (reference sequence). The CDR3 is made up of 14 amino acids. As DNA, the CDR3 is TGTGCCAGCAGGAGGGGGTTTAGCAATCAGCCCCAGCATTTT. It translates to CASRRGFSNQPQHF.

This chain joins TRBV19 and TRBJ2-5, with 7 nucleotides matching TRBD2. The junction had 8 bases not matched to a gene; V was cut back by 5 bases and J by 5 bases. The CDR3 is 14 residues long. Germline assignment: CDR1 LNHDA and CDR2 SQIVND (reference sequence). This CDR3 reads CASSWGRATETQYF. CDR3 bases: TGTGCCAGTAGTTGGGGGAGGGCCACGGAGACCCAGTACTTC. Based on the CDR3 plus reference TRBV19 and TRBJ2-5, the full variable domain is DGGITQSPKYLFRKEGQNVTLSCEQNLNHDAMYWYRQDPGQGLRLIYYSQIVNDFQKGDIAEGYSVSREKKESFPLTVTSAQKNPTAFYLCASSWGRATETQYFGPGTRLLVL.